The next 5 T cell receptor beta chains were all read from a single sample in a study of a mutant IDH1 vaccine in newly diagnosed glioma. Some clones are missing from TCRdb's copy, which holds only in-frame ones; the method was immunoSEQ multiplex PCR. The table has 68,000 or so clones, almost 85% seen once. Time point: week 35, safety follow-up. The content of each vaccine dose was 300 ug of mutant IDH1 20-mer peptide, and topical imiquimod accompanied it. These receptors' antigens are unknown. Here the sequenced sample was PBMCs, taken from a glioma patient whose treatment included an IDH1 peptide vaccine. The receptors originated from a man aged 18 to 30 with glioma.

The V gene is TRBV5-4, the J gene TRBJ2-2; D is possibly TRBD2 (5 bases). V lost 0 bases to trimming and J lost 5 bases, with 17 bases between them. Per the germline V gene, CDR1 is SGHNT and CDR2 is YYREEE (reference sequence). This CDR3 has 17 amino acids. CDR3 protein: CASSLGGSRVVTGELFF. CDR3 in DNA: TGTGCCAGCAGCTTGGGCGGGTCGAGGGTTGTAACCGGGGAGCTGTTTTTT.

This rearrangement joins TRBV19 to TRBJ1-4; D perhaps matches TRBD1 (5 bases). Germline-derived CDR1 and CDR2 are LNHDA and SQIVND (reference sequence). CDR3 length equals 16 residues. V lost 7 bases and J lost 4, with 19 bases in between. The CDR3 reads CASTDRLGTGNEKLFF. The CDR3 bases are TGTGCCAGTACTGATCGACTCGGGACGGGTAATGAAAAACTGTTTTTT.

The rearrangement joins TRBV18 to TRBJ1-2, with 7 bases that match TRBD1. V shed 2 bases, J shed 3 bases, and the junction held 6 bases outside the gene matches. From germline, CDR1 is KGHSH and CDR2 LQKENI. This CDR3 contains 15 residues. The CDR3 nucleotides are TGTGCCAGCTCACCAACGGCAGGGGGGGACTATGGCTACACCTTC. Translating it yields CASSPTAGGDYGYTF.

V is TRBV4-1 and J is TRBJ2-5, with TRBD1 matching over 7 bases. The germline CDR1 and CDR2 sequences are MGHRA and YSYEKL. The CDR3 is made up of 15 amino acids. The V gene end was trimmed by 4 bases and the J gene end by 5 bases; junction bases not matched to a gene: 10. CDR3 sequence reads: CASSPRDSRPETQYF. The DNA of the CDR3 is TGCGCCAGCAGCCCCCGGGACAGCAGACCGGAGACCCAGTACTTC.

The gene calls are TRBV19 and TRBJ2-7; 11 nucleotides line up with TRBD2. Trimming took 6 bases from V and 0 from J; bases not matched to a gene: 4. The CDR3 runs 15 residues. Looked up from germline, CDR1 is LNHDA and CDR2 is SQIVND (reference sequence). The CDR3 is CASSTSGGPSYEQYF. The DNA of the CDR3 is TGTGCCAGTAGCACTAGCGGGGGCCCCTCCTACGAGCAGTACTTC.